This T cell receptor (beta chain) was documented in a study of human T cells and chemical hapten exposure. Trimming shortened V by 6 bases and J by 2 bases, and 17 bases separated the two germline ends. Per the germline V gene, CDR1 is LNHDA and CDR2 is SQIVND (reference sequence). The CDR3 sequence is 15 residues long. TCRdb called the RACE reads again in MiXCR, with one record for every CDR3 protein. The data contain fewer than 500,000 distinct CDR3 sequences, approximately 4.4% of them singletons. The time point: patch test 1, 2 weeks after DPC sensitization. Treatment given: therapeutic diphenylcyclopropenone sensitization with weekly scalp DPC. In its sample, this clonotype was seen many times.

The chain uses TRBV19 and TRBJ2-7; D is unclear. Source: whole blood, taken in connection with sensitization to the hapten diphenylcyclopropenone (DPC). This clonotype was obtained from a woman aged 45-65 years with alopecia areata. Some clones in this sample may be carry-over from other donors' samples. The CDR3 here is CASRTAWTDTYEQYF. CDR3 bases: TGTGCCAGTAGAACGGCATGGACGGATACCTACGAGCAGTACTTC.